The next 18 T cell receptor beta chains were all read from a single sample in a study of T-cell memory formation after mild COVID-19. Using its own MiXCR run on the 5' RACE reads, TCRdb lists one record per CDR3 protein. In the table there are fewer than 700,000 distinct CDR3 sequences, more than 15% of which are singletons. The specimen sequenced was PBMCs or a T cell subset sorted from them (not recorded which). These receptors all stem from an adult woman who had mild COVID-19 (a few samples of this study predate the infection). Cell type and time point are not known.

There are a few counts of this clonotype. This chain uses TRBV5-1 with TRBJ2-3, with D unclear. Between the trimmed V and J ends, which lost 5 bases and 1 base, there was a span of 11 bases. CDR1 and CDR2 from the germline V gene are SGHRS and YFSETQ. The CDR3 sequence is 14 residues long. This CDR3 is CASSPYPGTDTQYF. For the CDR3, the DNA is TGCGCCAGCAGTCCTTATCCCGGCACAGATACGCAGTATTTT. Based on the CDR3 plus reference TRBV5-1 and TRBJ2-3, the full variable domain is KAGVTQTPRYLIKTRGQQVTLSCSPISGHRSVSWYQQTPGQGLQFLFEYFSETQRNKGNFPGRFSGRQFSNSRSEMNVSTLELGDSALYLCASSPYPGTDTQYFGPGTRLTVL.

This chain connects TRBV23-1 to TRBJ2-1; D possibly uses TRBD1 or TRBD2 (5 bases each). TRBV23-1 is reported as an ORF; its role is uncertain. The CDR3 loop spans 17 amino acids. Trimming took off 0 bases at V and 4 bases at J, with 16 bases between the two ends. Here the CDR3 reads CASSQSKGTGPYNEQFF. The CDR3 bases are TGCGCCAGCAGTCAATCGAAAGGGACGGGTCCTTACAATGAGCAGTTCTTC.

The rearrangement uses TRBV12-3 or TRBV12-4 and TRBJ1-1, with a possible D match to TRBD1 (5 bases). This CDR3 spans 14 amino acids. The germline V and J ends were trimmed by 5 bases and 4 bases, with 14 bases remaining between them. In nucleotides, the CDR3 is TGTGCCAGCAGTCCCCGTGGCGGGACCACTGAAGCTTTCTTT. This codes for CASSPRGGTTEAFF.

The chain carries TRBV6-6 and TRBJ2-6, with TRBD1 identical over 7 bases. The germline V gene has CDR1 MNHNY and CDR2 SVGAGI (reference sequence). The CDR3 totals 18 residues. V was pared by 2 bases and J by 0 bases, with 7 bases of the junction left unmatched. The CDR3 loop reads CASSYPPGQFSGANVLTF. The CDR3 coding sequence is TGTGCCAGCAGTTACCCCCCGGGACAGTTCTCTGGGGCCAACGTCCTGACTTTC.

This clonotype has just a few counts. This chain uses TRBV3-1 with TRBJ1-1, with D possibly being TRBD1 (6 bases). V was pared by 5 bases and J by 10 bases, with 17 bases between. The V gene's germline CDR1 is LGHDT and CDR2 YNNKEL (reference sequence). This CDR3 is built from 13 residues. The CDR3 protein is CASSDRQAAGAFF. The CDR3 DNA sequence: TGTGCCAGCAGCGACCGACAGGCTGCGGGAGCTTTCTTT.

CDR3 loop: CASSLDPSSSRNEQYF. The CDR3 DNA reads TGCGCCAGCAGCTTGGACCCGTCTTCATCGCGCAACGAGCAGTACTTC. The rearrangement joins TRBV5-1 to TRBJ2-7; D is uncertain. CDR1 and CDR2 from the germline V gene are SGHRS and YFSETQ. V gave up 0 bases and J gave up 5 bases, with 18 bases separating them. This CDR3 has 16 residues.

The chain's CDR3 is CASSRGLRGNSPLHF. CDR3 in DNA: TGTGCCAGCAGCCGTGGACTTAGAGGGAATTCACCCCTCCACTTT. The V and J genes are TRBV14 and TRBJ1-6; D is unresolved. V lost 4 bases to trimming and J lost 7 bases, with 14 bases between them. The germline gives CDR1 SGHDN, CDR2 FVKESK. This CDR3 spans 15 amino acids.

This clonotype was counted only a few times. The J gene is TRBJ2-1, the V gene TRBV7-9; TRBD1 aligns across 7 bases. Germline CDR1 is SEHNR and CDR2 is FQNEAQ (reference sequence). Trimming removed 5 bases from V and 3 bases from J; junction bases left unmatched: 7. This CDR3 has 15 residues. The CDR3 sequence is CASSPRGTDYNEQFF. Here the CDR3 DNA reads TGTGCCAGCAGCCCCAGGGGGACGGACTACAATGAGCAGTTCTTC.

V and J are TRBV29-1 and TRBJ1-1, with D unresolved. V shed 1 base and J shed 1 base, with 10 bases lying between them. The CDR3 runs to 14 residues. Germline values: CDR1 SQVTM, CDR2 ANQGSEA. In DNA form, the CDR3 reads TGCAGCGTTGAAGCGGTAACGCGGAACACTGAAGCTTTCTTT. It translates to CSVEAVTRNTEAFF.

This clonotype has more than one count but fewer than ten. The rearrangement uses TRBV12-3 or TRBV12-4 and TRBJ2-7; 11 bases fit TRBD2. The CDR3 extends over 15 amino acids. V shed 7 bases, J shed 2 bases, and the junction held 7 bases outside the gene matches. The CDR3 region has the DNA TGTGCCAGCACCCCCGGGACTAGCGGTGCCTACGAGCAGTACTTC. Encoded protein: CASTPGTSGAYEQYF.

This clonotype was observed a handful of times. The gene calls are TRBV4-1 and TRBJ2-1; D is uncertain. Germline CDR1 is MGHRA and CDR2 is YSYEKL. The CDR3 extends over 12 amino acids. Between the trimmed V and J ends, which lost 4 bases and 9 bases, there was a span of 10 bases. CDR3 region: CASSPERGEQFF. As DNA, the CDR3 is TGCGCCAGCAGCCCGGAGCGAGGTGAGCAGTTCTTC.

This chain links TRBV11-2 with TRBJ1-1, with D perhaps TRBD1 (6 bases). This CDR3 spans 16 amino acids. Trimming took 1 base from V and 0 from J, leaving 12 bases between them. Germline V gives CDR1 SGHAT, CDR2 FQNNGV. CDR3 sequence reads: CASSLGGTPMNTEAFF. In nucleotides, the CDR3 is TGTGCCAGCAGCTTAGGAGGGACACCTATGAACACTGAAGCTTTCTTT.

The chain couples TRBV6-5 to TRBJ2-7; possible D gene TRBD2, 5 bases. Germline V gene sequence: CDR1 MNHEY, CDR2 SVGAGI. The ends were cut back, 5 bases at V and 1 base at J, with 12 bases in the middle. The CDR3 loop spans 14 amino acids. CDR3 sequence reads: CASSLDSVSYEQYF. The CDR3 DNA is TGTGCCAGCAGTCTCGATAGCGTTTCCTACGAGCAGTACTTC.

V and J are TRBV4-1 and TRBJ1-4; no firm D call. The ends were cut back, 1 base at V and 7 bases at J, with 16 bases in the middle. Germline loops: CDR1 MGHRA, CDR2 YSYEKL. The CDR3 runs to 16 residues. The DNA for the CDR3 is TGCGCCAGCAGCCAAGTCTTGAGGAATCGGGGTGAAAAACTGTTTTTT. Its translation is CASSQVLRNRGEKLFF.

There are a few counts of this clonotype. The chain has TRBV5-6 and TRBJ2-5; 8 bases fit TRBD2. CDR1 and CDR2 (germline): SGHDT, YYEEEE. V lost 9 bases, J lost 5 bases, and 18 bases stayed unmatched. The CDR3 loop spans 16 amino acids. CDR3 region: CATHLGKAGVWETQYF. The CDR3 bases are TGTGCCACACATCTTGGAAAAGCGGGAGTATGGGAGACCCAGTACTTC.

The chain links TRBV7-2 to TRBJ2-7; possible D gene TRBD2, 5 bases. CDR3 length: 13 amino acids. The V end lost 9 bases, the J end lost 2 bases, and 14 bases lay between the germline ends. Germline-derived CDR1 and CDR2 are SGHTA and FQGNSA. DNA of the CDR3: TGTGCCAGTAGCCGGGAACCAACCTACGAGCAGTACTTC. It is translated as CASSREPTYEQYF.

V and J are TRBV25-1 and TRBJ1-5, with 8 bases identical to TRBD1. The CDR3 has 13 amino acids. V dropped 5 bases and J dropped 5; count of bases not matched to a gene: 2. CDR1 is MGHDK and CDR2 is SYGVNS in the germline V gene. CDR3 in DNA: TGTGCCAGCAGTCAACAGGGGGATCAGCCCCAGCATTTT. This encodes CASSQQGDQPQHF.

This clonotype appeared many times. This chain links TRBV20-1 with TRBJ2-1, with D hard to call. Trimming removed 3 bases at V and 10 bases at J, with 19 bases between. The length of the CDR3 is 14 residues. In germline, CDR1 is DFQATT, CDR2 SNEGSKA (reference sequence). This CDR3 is CSASVLLGSGEQFF. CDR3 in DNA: TGCAGTGCTAGTGTACTCCTGGGGTCAGGCGAGCAGTTCTTC.